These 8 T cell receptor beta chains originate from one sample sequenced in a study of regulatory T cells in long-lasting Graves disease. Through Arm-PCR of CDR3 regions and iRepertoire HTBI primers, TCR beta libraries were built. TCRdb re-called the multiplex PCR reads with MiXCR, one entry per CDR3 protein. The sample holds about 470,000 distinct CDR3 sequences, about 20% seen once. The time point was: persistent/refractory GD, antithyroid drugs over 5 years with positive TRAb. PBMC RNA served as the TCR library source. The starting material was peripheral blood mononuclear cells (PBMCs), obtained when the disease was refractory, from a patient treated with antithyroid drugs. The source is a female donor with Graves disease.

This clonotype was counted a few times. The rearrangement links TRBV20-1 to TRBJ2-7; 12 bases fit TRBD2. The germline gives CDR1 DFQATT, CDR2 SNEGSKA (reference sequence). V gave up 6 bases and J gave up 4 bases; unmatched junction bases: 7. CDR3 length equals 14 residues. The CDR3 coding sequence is TGCAGTGCCACGACTAGCGGGAGCATTTACGAGCAGTACTTC. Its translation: CSATTSGSIYEQYF.

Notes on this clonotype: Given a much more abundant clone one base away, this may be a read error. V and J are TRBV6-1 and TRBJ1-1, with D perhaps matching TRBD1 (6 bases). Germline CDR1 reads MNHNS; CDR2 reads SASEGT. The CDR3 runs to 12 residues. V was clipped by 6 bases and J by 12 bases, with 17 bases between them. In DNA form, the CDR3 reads TGTGCCAGCAGGGGGGACACCGTGAGCCCTTTCTTT. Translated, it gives CASRGDTVSPFF.

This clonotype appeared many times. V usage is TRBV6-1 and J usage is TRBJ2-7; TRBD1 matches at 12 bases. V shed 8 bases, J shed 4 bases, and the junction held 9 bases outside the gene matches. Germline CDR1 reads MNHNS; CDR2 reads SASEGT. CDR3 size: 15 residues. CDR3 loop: CASWRRDRGRYEQYF. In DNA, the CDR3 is TGTGCCAGCTGGCGCCGGGACAGGGGGCGGTACGAGCAGTACTTC.

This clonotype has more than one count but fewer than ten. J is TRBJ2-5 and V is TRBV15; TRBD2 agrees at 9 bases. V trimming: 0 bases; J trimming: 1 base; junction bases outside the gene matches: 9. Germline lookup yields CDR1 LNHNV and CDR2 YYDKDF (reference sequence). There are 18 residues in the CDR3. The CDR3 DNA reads TGTGCCACCAGCAGAGATCGGGGGCTAGCGGGGATCCAAGAGACCCAGTACTTC. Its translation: CATSRDRGLAGIQETQYF.

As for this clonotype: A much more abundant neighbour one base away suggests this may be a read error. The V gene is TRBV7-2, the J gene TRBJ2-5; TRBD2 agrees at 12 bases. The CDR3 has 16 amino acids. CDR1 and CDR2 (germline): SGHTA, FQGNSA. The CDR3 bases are TGTGCCAACAGCTCAGGACTAGCGGGGTACCAAGAGACCCAGTACTTC. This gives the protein CANSSGLAGYQETQYF.

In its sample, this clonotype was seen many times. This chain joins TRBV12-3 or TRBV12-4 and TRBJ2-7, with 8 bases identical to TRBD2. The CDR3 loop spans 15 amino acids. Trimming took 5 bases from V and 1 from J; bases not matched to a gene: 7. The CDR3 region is CASSLLAATSYEQYF. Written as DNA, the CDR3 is TGTGCCAGCAGTCTACTAGCGGCAACTTCCTACGAGCAGTACTTC.

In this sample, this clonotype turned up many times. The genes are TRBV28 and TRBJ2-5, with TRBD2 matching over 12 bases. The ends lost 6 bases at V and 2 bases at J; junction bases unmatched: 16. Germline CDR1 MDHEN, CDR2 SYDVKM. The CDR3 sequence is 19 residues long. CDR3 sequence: CASSTGTSGSYELQETQYF. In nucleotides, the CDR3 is TGTGCCAGCAGCACCGGGACTAGCGGGTCATACGAGTTACAAGAGACCCAGTACTTC.

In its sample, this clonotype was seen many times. The CDR3 DNA sequence: TGTGCCAGCAGTTACTCGAGACAACCATCCTACGGGGCGACTAATGAAAAACTGTTTTTT. Amino acids: CASSYSRQPSYGATNEKLFF. The chain combines TRBV6-5 with TRBJ1-4; a weak D match, TRBD1 (5 bases). This CDR3 is 20 amino acids long. Germline-derived CDR1 and CDR2 are MNHEY and SVGAGI. V was pared by 0 bases and J by 2 bases, with 22 bases between.